The 5 T cell receptor beta chains presented below share a single source sample, sequenced in a study of blood T cell repertoires in COVID-19. Repertoires were generated with immunoSEQ multiplex PCR, while TCRdb's copy carries only in-frame clones and drops some. This table holds more than 90,000 clones, roughly 89% found once. The material sequenced was peripheral blood. The receptors shown here come from a woman aged 55-69 years with COVID-19, enrolled during active disease.

This chain links TRBV6-2 or TRBV6-3 with TRBJ1-5, with 9 bases lining up with TRBD1. CDR3 length equals 15 residues. V shed 5 bases and J 0 bases; nucleotides not matched to a gene: 2. Germline V gene data show CDR1 as MNHEY and CDR2 as SVGEGT. The CDR3 reads CASSRTGVSNQPQHF. The CDR3 nucleotides read TGTGCCAGCAGTCGGACAGGGGTTAGCAATCAGCCCCAGCATTTT.

V gene TRBV9 combines with J gene TRBJ1-2; D gene ambiguous. This CDR3 has 14 amino acids. Germline loops: CDR1 SGDLS, CDR2 YYNGEE. V gave up 2 bases and J gave up 5 bases, with 13 bases separating them. DNA of the CDR3: TGTGCCAGCAGCGTGACTACGGAGGCTTATGGCTACACCTTC. It encodes CASSVTTEAYGYTF. Complete variable domain (other parts from reference TRBV9 and TRBJ1-2): DSGVTQTPKHLITATGQRVTLRCSPRSGDLSVYWYQQSLDQGLQFLIQYYNGEERAKGNILERFSAQQFPDLHSELNLSSLELGDSALYFCASSVTTEAYGYTFGSGTRLTVV.

This CDR3 reads CASLTTSGGKETQYF. CDR3 DNA sequence: TGTGCCAGTTTGACCACCTCCGGCGGAAAAGAGACCCAGTACTTC. The chain has TRBV28 and TRBJ2-5; D call uncertain. The CDR3 consists of 15 residues. Germline V gives CDR1 MDHEN, CDR2 SYDVKM. Trimming pared 9 bases from V and 3 bases from J, leaving 20 bases between. The entire variable domain, with the rest obtained from reference TRBV28 and TRBJ2-5, is as follows: DVKVTQSSRYLVKRTGEKVFLECVQDMDHENMFWYRQDPGLGLRLIYFSYDVKMKEKGDIPEGYSVSREKKERFSLILESASTNQTSMYLCASLTTSGGKETQYFGPGTRLLVL.

V gene TRBV5-1 combines with J gene TRBJ2-7; weak D call: TRBD1 (6 bases). V gave up 4 bases and J gave up 5 bases, with 13 bases separating them. Germline V gene data show CDR1 as SGHRS and CDR2 as YFSETQ. CDR3 length: 13 residues. For the CDR3, the DNA is TGCGCCAGCAGCAGGACAGCACCCAACGAGCAGTACTTC. Its protein product is CASSRTAPNEQYF.

This rearrangement joins TRBV9 to TRBJ2-2, with 8 positions matching TRBD2. The CDR3 has 16 residues. Germline V gene data show CDR1 as SGDLS and CDR2 as YYNGEE. With V trimmed by 0 bases and J by 2 bases, 3 bases remained unmatched. This CDR3 reads CASSVAGGANTGELFF. The CDR3 DNA reads as TGTGCCAGCAGCGTAGCGGGGGGGGCCAACACCGGGGAGCTGTTTTTT.